Listed below are T cell receptor beta chains from one sample, sequenced in a study of Ad26.COV2.S vaccination and SARS-CoV-2 variants. Only in-frame clones appear in the TCRdb table, and some are missing; sequencing was by immunoSEQ multiplex PCR. The profile shows under 600,000 clones, about 88% of them singletons. The material sequenced was peripheral blood, taken in a trial of Ad26.COV2.S vaccine versus placebo. The receptors originated from a person aged 18-65 years who received the Ad26.COV2.S COVID-19 vaccine or a placebo. Each CDR3 is given with its conserved first and last residue. The order of the fields is V gene, clone size, CDR3 length, J gene, D gene, CDR3 DNA, CDR3 protein. The D gene is left open where the match is weak. Clone sizes are given selectively: once, few, many, or a class where the clone is expanded.

>TRBV18|.|14|TRBJ2-7|TRBD1
TGTGCCAGCTCACCGGGACAGGGAGTAGGCGAGCAGTACTTC
CASSPGQGVGEQYF
>TRBV15|.|13|TRBJ1-4|.
TGTGCCACCAGTCTTCAGGGGAGCGAAAAACTGTTTTTT
CATSLQGSEKLFF
>TRBV30|once|14|TRBJ2-1|TRBD1
TGTGCCTGGACCGGGACAGGGATTGTGAATGAGCAGTTCTTC
CAWTGTGIVNEQFF
>TRBV5-1|.|16|TRBJ2-3|TRBD2
TGCGCCAGCAGCTTGCCTAGCGGGGCTAGCACAGATACGCAGTATTTT
CASSLPSGASTDTQYF
>TRBV7-2|.|14|TRBJ2-1|.
TGTGCCAGCAGCTTAGCGCGGGGGACAAGGGAGCAGTTCTTC
CASSLARGTREQFF
>TRBV15|.|15|TRBJ2-2|TRBD2
TGTGCCATCCCGGGGGGACGAGAGAACACCGGGGAGCTGTTTTTT
CAIPGGRENTGELFF
>TRBV30|.|17|TRBJ1-2|TRBD1
TGTGCCTGGAGTGTATGGGATCCGGGACAGGGGTCATATGGCTACACCTTC
CAWSVWDPGQGSYGYTF
>TRBV28|.|12|TRBJ2-4|.
TGTGCCAGTAGGGGGGCGGGAAACATTCAGTACTTC
CASRGAGNIQYF
>TRBV28|once|13|TRBJ2-2|.
TGTGCCAGCTCCGGCAGCAACACCGGGGAGCTGTTTTTT
CASSGSNTGELFF
>TRBV7-2|.|15|TRBJ2-7|.
TGTGCCAGCAGCTTACCCTTCGGGGGAACAGGGGAGCAGTACTTC
CASSLPFGGTGEQYF
>TRBV2|once|13|TRBJ2-3|TRBD2
TGTGCCAGCAGAGCGGGGTATACAGATACGCAGTATTTT
CASRAGYTDTQYF
>TRBV27|.|15|TRBJ2-5|.
TGTGCCAGCAGTTTATTCGGGGGGCCCCAAGAGACCCAGTACTTC
CASSLFGGPQETQYF
>TRBV29-1|.|15|TRBJ2-1|TRBD2
TGCAGCGTGACTCGGACTAGCGGGACCTACAATGAGCAGTTCTTC
CSVTRTSGTYNEQFF
>TRBV7-9|.|15|TRBJ2-1|TRBD2
TGTGCCAGCAGCGACACGGGAGGATCGTACAATGAGCAGTTCTTC
CASSDTGGSYNEQFF
>TRBV7-3|.|15|TRBJ2-1|TRBD1
TGTGCCAGCAGCTTGCAAGGGGGCGAGTACAATGAGCAGTTCTTC
CASSLQGGEYNEQFF
>TRBV7-2|.|15|TRBJ2-7|.
TGTGCCAGCAGCTTAGGGGCAGCGGTGCCCTACGAGCAGTACTTC
CASSLGAAVPYEQYF
>TRBV7-2|.|16|TRBJ1-6|.
TGTGCCAGCAGCTTAGGACTGAGCTCCTATAATTCACCCCTCCACTTT
CASSLGLSSYNSPLHF
>TRBV6-2/TRBV6-3|once|15|TRBJ1-2|TRBD1
TGTGCCAGCAGCACACCTCGACAGGGGAACTATGGCTACACCTTC
CASSTPRQGNYGYTF
>TRBV14|.|14|TRBJ1-1|.
TGTGCCAGCAGCCTGGTGGGGATGAACACTGAAGCTTTCTTT
CASSLVGMNTEAFF
>TRBV5-1|.|13|TRBJ2-7|.
TGCGCCAGCAGCCCGGGGGCCTCCTACGAGCAGTACTTC
CASSPGASYEQYF
>TRBV18|once|15|TRBJ1-2|TRBD1
TGTGCCAGCTCACCAACGACAGGGAGGCACTATGGCTACACCTTC
CASSPTTGRHYGYTF
>TRBV7-6|.|15|TRBJ2-1|TRBD1
TGTGCCAGCAGCTTAGGGGACAGACCATACAATGAGCAGTTCTTC
CASSLGDRPYNEQFF
>TRBV7-9|.|13|TRBJ1-2|TRBD1
TGTGCCAGCAGCGGACAGGGGTTCTATCTCTTCGCCTTC
CASSGQGFYLFAF
>TRBV5-4|.|16|TRBJ2-2|.
TGTGCCAGCAGCTTGAAAACGATTATGAACACCGGGGAGCTGTTTTTT
CASSLKTIMNTGELFF
>TRBV2|.|13|TRBJ2-3|.
TGTGCCAGCATCGGTGGACCCACAGATACGCAGTATTTT
CASIGGPTDTQYF
>TRBV7-9|once|13|TRBJ2-2|.
TGTGCCAGCAGCGCCAGGAGGACCGGGGAGCTGTTTTTT
CASSARRTGELFF
>TRBV5-1|.|14|TRBJ1-4|.
TGCGCCAGCAGCCTCGACAGGCGTGGGGAAAAACTGTTTTTT
CASSLDRRGEKLFF
>TRBV7-9|few|12|TRBJ2-7|.
TGTGCCAGCAATTCCGGAAGGGGCGAGCAGTACTTC
CASNSGRGEQYF
>TRBV28|.|13|TRBJ2-7|.
TGTGCCAGCAAGGGGAGCCCCTCCTACGAGCAGTACTTC
CASKGSPSYEQYF
>TRBV6-5|.|14|TRBJ2-5|.
TGTGCCAGCAGTTACGGATGGGGTAAAGAGACCCAGTACTTC
CASSYGWGKETQYF
>TRBV18|.|15|TRBJ2-1|TRBD2
TGTGCCAGCTCGGAAGCGGGAGGTTCCTACAATGAGCAGTTCTTC
CASSEAGGSYNEQFF
>TRBV28|once|13|TRBJ1-2|TRBD1
TGTGCCAGCAGTGTGGGACAGGGCTATGGCTACACCTTC
CASSVGQGYGYTF
>TRBV29-1|.|14|TRBJ2-3|TRBD1
TGCAGCTTAACCGGGACAGCGGGCACAGATACGCAGTATTTT
CSLTGTAGTDTQYF
>TRBV30|.|12|TRBJ1-2|TRBD1
TGTGCCTTACCCCGACAGGGCTATGGCTACACCTTC
CALPRQGYGYTF
>TRBV7-8|.|18|TRBJ1-5|TRBD1
TGTGCCAGCAGCTTACGGGACAGGGGGCGCGGTGTAGGGCAGCCCCAGCATTTT
CASSLRDRGRGVGQPQHF
>TRBV27|.|14|TRBJ1-2|.
TGTGCCAGCAGTCCCATTCCGAAAGGCTATGGCTACACCTTC
CASSPIPKGYGYTF
>TRBV19|.|14|TRBJ1-5|.
TGTGCCAGTAGTATAGGGGGGAGTGGTCAGCCCCAGCATTTT
CASSIGGSGQPQHF
>TRBV27|.|19|TRBJ2-7|TRBD2
TGTGCCAGCACCCTCACTATCGTGTTTCTAGGACTAGCAGCCTACGAGCAGTACTTC
CASTLTIVFLGLAAYEQYF
>TRBV6-5|.|15|TRBJ1-1|.
TGTGCCAGCAGCCCATCCGGGACGGGGAACACTGAAGCTTTCTTT
CASSPSGTGNTEAFF
>TRBV25-1|few|11|TRBJ2-7|.
TGTGCCAGCACCAGGGTCTACGAGCAGTACTTC
CASTRVYEQYF
>TRBV6-5|.|15|TRBJ2-7|.
TGTGCCAGCAGCGCCCGCCTAATCGGGTCCTACGAGCAGTACTTC
CASSARLIGSYEQYF
>TRBV7-9|.|19|TRBJ1-5|.
TGTGCCAGCAGCATCCTTCCGGGACCCCTTAGAAACAGCAATCAGCCCCAGCATTTT
CASSILPGPLRNSNQPQHF
>TRBV28|.|14|TRBJ1-2|.
TGTGCCAGCAGTGCAGAACTTCAAATCTATGGCTACACCTTC
CASSAELQIYGYTF
>TRBV28|.|15|TRBJ1-3|TRBD1
TGTGCCAGCAGTTTAGGGGACAGGGTTGCAAACACCATATATTTT
CASSLGDRVANTIYF
>TRBV13|.|15|TRBJ2-7|.
TGTGCCAGCAGCTCCCTTGACAGCGGGTCCTACGAGCAGTACTTC
CASSSLDSGSYEQYF
>TRBV5-4|.|15|TRBJ2-7|TRBD2
TGTGCCAGCAGCTTGAGAGGCGGGGGAGCGGGTGAGCAGTACTTC
CASSLRGGGAGEQYF
>TRBV19|once|15|TRBJ2-3|.
TGTGCCAGTAGTATCAAGGGGACCAGCACAGATACGCAGTATTTT
CASSIKGTSTDTQYF
>TRBV5-5|.|14|TRBJ2-7|TRBD1
TGTGCCAGCAGCGCTCGACAGGGGACCTACGAGCAGTACTTC
CASSARQGTYEQYF
>TRBV6-2/TRBV6-3|.|14|TRBJ1-2|TRBD1
TGTGCCAGCAGTTACTCGACAGGGACCCATGGCTACACCTTC
CASSYSTGTHGYTF
>TRBV5-5|.|15|TRBJ1-3|.
TGTGCCAGCAGTTTTACGCGTTTCTCTGGAAACACCATATATTTT
CASSFTRFSGNTIYF
>TRBV6-6|once|15|TRBJ2-3|TRBD2
TGTGCCAGCAGGCTCCCGGCGGGAGTAACAGATACGCAGTATTTT
CASRLPAGVTDTQYF
>TRBV3-1/TRBV3-2|.|13|TRBJ1-1|.
TGTGCCAGCAGCTTAAGGTCCTTCGGTGAAGCTTTCTTT
CASSLRSFGEAFF
>TRBV7-6|.|18|TRBJ2-1|.
TGTGCCAGCAGCTTAGTGGGACAGGGTTTAGCGGGGTTCGATGAGCAGTTCTTC
CASSLVGQGLAGFDEQFF
>TRBV2|.|11|TRBJ2-7|.
TGTGCCAGCAGGATGGGATTAGAGCAGTACTTC
CASRMGLEQYF